A single sample gave rise to the 11 T cell receptor beta chains below, sequenced in a study of cytomegalovirus exposure and HLA in healthy donors. The PCR used 60 Vbeta and 13 Jbeta primers. Sequencing was performed with immunoSEQ multiplex PCR; in TCRdb, only in-frame clones are kept and a portion is missing. The table has 85,000 to 130,000 clones, 70% to 80% seen once. Sequencing used PBMCs. Receptor source: a female donor in good health and CMV-seronegative.

The chain couples TRBV5-8 to TRBJ1-6, with no clear D. Germline assignment: CDR1 SGHTS and CDR2 YDEGEE. The CDR3 totals 14 residues. Trimming shortened V by 7 bases and J by 6 bases, and 14 bases separated the two germline ends. CDR3 coding DNA: TGTGCCAGCCCGGGAGGGTCAGTTAATTCACCCCTCCACTTT. Its translation: CASPGGSVNSPLHF.

V usage is TRBV5-1 and J usage is TRBJ1-2; 8 positions agree with TRBD1. Germline CDR1 SGHRS, CDR2 YFSETQ. The CDR3 has 14 residues. With 5 bases clipped from V and 4 bases from J, the junction kept 7 bases outside the gene matches. The CDR3 DNA follows: TGCGCCAGCAGGTTGACAGGGGCGAGCTATGGCTACACCTTC. This sequence encodes CASRLTGASYGYTF.

The chain carries TRBV4-2 and TRBJ1-1; 8 nucleotides line up with TRBD1. V trimming: 3 bases; J trimming: 4 bases; junction bases outside the gene matches: 7. The CDR3 is 15 residues long. Germline V gene sequence: CDR1 LGHNA, CDR2 YNFKEQ. In nucleotides, the CDR3 is TGTGCCAGCAGCCAGATCGACAGGGGTGTCACTGAAGCTTTCTTT. This codes for CASSQIDRGVTEAFF.

This clone was picked up a small number of times. The chain uses TRBV23-1 and TRBJ2-5, with D perhaps matching TRBD2 (5 bases). TRBV23-1 is filed as an ORF, its function uncertain. There are 15 residues in the CDR3. V lost 0 bases and J 4 bases, leaving 12 bases between the germline ends. This chain's CDR3 is CASSQSLGEGETQYF. The CDR3 DNA reads TGCGCCAGCAGTCAATCGTTGGGCGAGGGAGAGACCCAGTACTTC.

This clone was seen a handful of times. CDR3: CASSRRTSGSETQYF. The CDR3 DNA reads as TGTGCCAGCAGCCGTCGGACTAGCGGGAGCGAGACCCAGTACTTC. J is TRBJ2-5 and V is TRBV5-4; TRBD2 aligns across 13 bases. Per germline, CDR1 SGHNT and CDR2 YYREEE (reference sequence). The CDR3 has 15 residues. The junction had 5 bases not matched to a gene; V was cut back by 4 bases and J by 5 bases.

The rearrangement joins TRBV28 to TRBJ1-1, with 8 positions matching TRBD1. Trimming took 4 bases from V and 4 from J; bases not matched to a gene: 8. The CDR3 length is 15 residues. CDR1 and CDR2 (germline): MDHEN, SYDVKM. CDR3 DNA sequence: TGTGCCAGCAGTTCCTACAGGGGGTTGGGCACTGAAGCTTTCTTT. Translated: CASSSYRGLGTEAFF.

This chain joins TRBV25-1 and TRBJ2-7, with no clear D. Trimming removed 2 bases at V and 0 bases at J, with 11 bases between. Germline V gene lookup returns CDR1 MGHDK and CDR2 SYGVNS. The CDR3 consists of 15 residues. This CDR3 reads CASSELGGYSYEQYF. The CDR3 DNA reads as TGTGCCAGCAGTGAACTAGGCGGTTACTCCTACGAGCAGTACTTC.

This sequence joins TRBV13 and TRBJ2-7; 13 bases are a match to TRBD2. This CDR3 is 15 amino acids long. With 5 bases clipped from V and 7 bases from J, the junction kept 8 bases outside the gene matches. Germline CDR1 reads PRHDT; CDR2 reads FYEKMQ (reference sequence). The CDR3 loop is CASSPSGTSGTEQYF. In nucleotides, the CDR3 is TGTGCCAGCAGCCCGTCCGGGACTAGCGGGACTGAGCAGTACTTC.

This clone was recorded a few times. V gene TRBV5-1 combines with J gene TRBJ2-5; 7 bases line up with TRBD2. Losses at the gene ends were 0 bases for V and 0 bases for J; bases not matched to a gene: 2. This CDR3 has 15 residues. Germline V gene sequence: CDR1 SGHRS, CDR2 YFSETQ. CDR3 protein: CASSLVGLDQETQYF. The CDR3 bases are TGCGCCAGCAGCTTGGTCGGACTAGACCAAGAGACCCAGTACTTC. The entire variable domain, with the rest obtained from reference TRBV5-1 and TRBJ2-5, is as follows: KAGVTQTPRYLIKTRGQQVTLSCSPISGHRSVSWYQQTPGQGLQFLFEYFSETQRNKGNFPGRFSGRQFSNSRSEMNVSTLELGDSALYLCASSLVGLDQETQYFGPGTRLLVL.

CDR3 DNA: TGTGCCACCAGCCTGTTCAGGAGCGGGGGGCCCGATGAGCAGTTCTTC. Amino acids: CATSLFRSGGPDEQFF. V is TRBV15 and J is TRBJ2-1; TRBD2 agrees at 9 bases. The ends lost 5 bases at V and 8 bases at J; junction bases unmatched: 13. The CDR3 contains 16 residues. The germline V gene encodes CDR1 LNHNV and CDR2 YYDKDF (reference sequence).

CDR3 in amino acids: CASSPGGVYSSYEQYF. CDR3 coding DNA: TGTGCCAGCAGTCCCGGAGGGGTTTATAGCTCCTACGAGCAGTACTTC. V is TRBV11-2 and J is TRBJ2-7, with a possible D match to TRBD2 (6 bases). Per the germline V gene, CDR1 is SGHAT and CDR2 is FQNNGV. V was trimmed by 6 bases and J by 0 bases, leaving 18 bases between them. The CDR3 consists of 16 residues.